This T cell receptor beta chain was identified during a study of blood T cells in healthy people across ages (dated by TCRdb to between 2014 and 2017). The study in broad terms: Template switching captured roughly one uniquely barcoded TCR beta cDNA molecule per two T cells in model experiments. Age-related changes in TCR beta repertoire diversity were measured in the study by deep sequencing normalized with unique cDNA molecular identifiers. The donors were divided into four age groups: young (average about 16 years), middle-aged (approximately 39), aged (approximately 62) and long-lived (roughly 86). Donors of different ages were randomly distributed across sequencing lanes to avoid experimental bias. For two donors (one aged 18 to 29 and one aged 80 or older), the study analyzed two additional independent replicas of 1 million unique cDNA reads from the same blood draw.

Library construction relied on 5' RACE. Sequencer: Illumina HiSeq 2500. A second PCR of about 7 to 12 cycles was run with a J-beta primer mix and a sample-barcoded 5' primer. A template-switch 5' adaptor carrying 12 random nucleotides introduced a unique molecular identifier onto each TCR beta cDNA molecule. At least 3 million CDR3-containing paired-end reads were obtained from each sample. All of the RNA was converted into first-strand cDNA using the Mint cDNA synthesis kit, with a TRBC-specific oligonucleotide serving as the primer. All cDNA was treated with uracil-DNA glycosylase and then went through a first 18-cycle PCR with the universal primers M1SS and BC2_uni_R. The study's processing was this. Each sample was normalized by randomly selecting 1 million high-quality reads, each carrying a distinct molecular identifier. Reads with shared molecular identifiers were discarded instead of being binned into consensus sequences. MiTCR, run with a Q25 quality threshold and the strictest error-elimination algorithm, handled CDR3 identification, clonotype clustering and error correction. A nonparametric unseen species model using Euler transformation provided a lower-bound estimate of total TCR beta diversity. Using fastp at Q25 and MiXCR, TCRdb reprocessed the public reads and kept productive beta chains. Duplicate CDR3 protein sequences are folded into a single record with the most common DNA and genes. The V and J calls and clone size are TCRdb's, not the authors'. The sample records around 1,100,000 distinct CDR3 sequences, less than 45% of which are singletons. The ten most abundant clones make up around 12% of the sample.

As concerns this clonotype: This receptor's antigen is unknown. One base away there is no much larger clone; base qualities are not given.

Donors were roughly 40 systemically healthy Caucasian individuals from Russia aged roughly 6 to 100 years. Ten milliliters of peripheral blood were drawn from each donor into EDTA-treated Vacutainer tubes. PBMCs were isolated by Ficoll-Paque density-gradient centrifugation, with at least 6.5 million obtained per sample. Total RNA, at least 6 micrograms per sample, was extracted from PBMCs with Trizol reagent. For every donor, an aliquot of PBMCs went through flow cytometry to measure the percentages of naive CD45RAhigh/CD27high T cells. General conclusions and limits of the study: Observed TCR beta diversity correlated strongly with the percentage of naive T cells measured by flow cytometry. Estimates of total diversity based on one million sequenced T cells were regarded as lower bounds and as underestimates. As age increased, observed TCR beta diversity per million T cells dropped in a roughly linear way, and a significant reduction was already evident by age 40. Compared with the aged group, more naive CD4+ T cells, fewer expanded clones and increased TCR diversity were shown by the long-lived group, suggesting age selection. Conclusive comparison of naive and antigen-experienced compartments was prevented by the profiling of bulk unsorted PBMCs. Donor CMV infection status was unknown, potentially confounding age-related changes in expanded clonotypes.

Germline trimming amounts to 3 bases on V and 8 bases on J, with 12 as the count of junction bases outside the gene matches. The germline V gene encodes CDR1 DFQATT and CDR2 SNEGSKA (reference sequence). The CDR3 numbers 15 residues from cysteine through phenylalanine. The retained sequence is limited to the CDR3, 45 bases, with the frame set at the first base. The source is a man aged 18-30 years in good health. Input material: blood. The chain was built from TRBV20-1 and TRBJ1-4; 7 nucleotides in the junction match TRBD1. The CDR3 has the sequence CSARERRQGNEKLFF. The DNA reads as follows: TGCAGTGCTAGGGAGAGGAGACAGGGAAACGAAAAACTGTTTTTT.